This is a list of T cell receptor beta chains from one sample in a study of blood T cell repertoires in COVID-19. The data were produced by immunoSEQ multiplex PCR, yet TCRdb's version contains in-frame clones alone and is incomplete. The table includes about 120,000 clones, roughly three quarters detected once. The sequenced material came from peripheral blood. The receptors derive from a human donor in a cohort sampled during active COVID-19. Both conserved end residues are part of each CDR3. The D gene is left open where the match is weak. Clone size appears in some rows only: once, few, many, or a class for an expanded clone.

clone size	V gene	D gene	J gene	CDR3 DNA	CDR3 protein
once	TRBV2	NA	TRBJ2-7	TGTGCCAGCAGTGAAGTCCCACAGGCGTACTACGAGCAGTACTTC	CASSEVPQAYYEQYF
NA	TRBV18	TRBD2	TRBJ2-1	TGTGCCAGCTCACCCGCGACTAGCAGACCGTACAATGAGCAGTTCTTC	CASSPATSRPYNEQFF
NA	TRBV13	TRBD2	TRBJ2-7	TGTGCCAGCAGCTTCAGACTAGCGGGAGGGGGTGAGCAGTACTTC	CASSFRLAGGGEQYF
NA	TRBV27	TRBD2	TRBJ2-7	TGTGCCAGCAGCCAGACGGGAGGGCCGAGGGAGCAGTACTTC	CASSQTGGPREQYF
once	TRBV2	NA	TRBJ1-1	TGTGCCAGCAGGAACAGGTTGAACACTGAAGCTTTCTTT	CASRNRLNTEAFF
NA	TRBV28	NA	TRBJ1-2	TGTGCCAGCAGTTTACGGGGTGAAGGCTACACCTTC	CASSLRGEGYTF
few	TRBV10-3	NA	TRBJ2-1	TGTGCCGTACAGAGGTTTGGGAGTGAGCAGTTCTTC	CAVQRFGSEQFF
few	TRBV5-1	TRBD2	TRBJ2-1	TGCGCCAGCAGCCCTCGGGGTCAGCGGGGGAATGAGCAGTTCTTC	CASSPRGQRGNEQFF
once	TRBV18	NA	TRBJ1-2	TGTGCCAGCTCACCCGAGCCATCCCCCGATTATGGCTACACCTTC	CASSPEPSPDYGYTF
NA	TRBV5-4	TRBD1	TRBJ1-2	TGTGCCAGCAGCTTACGGACAGGGAGGGGCTATGGCTACACCTTC	CASSLRTGRGYGYTF
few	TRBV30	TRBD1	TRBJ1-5	TGTGCCTGGAGCTTTCCGGGACAGGTGATGGGTATAGCCCAGCATTTT	CAWSFPGQVMGIAQHF
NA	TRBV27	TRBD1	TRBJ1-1	TGTGCCAGCAGTCCATTACAGGGGGCGACTTATAACACTGAAGCTTTCTTT	CASSPLQGATYNTEAFF
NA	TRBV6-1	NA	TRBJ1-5	TGTGCCAGCAGTGACCGACCCCGAGGGAATCAGCCCCAGCATTTT	CASSDRPRGNQPQHF
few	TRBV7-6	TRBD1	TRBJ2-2	TGTGCCAGCTCTAGTACAGGGGGTACCGGGGAGCTGTTTTTT	CASSSTGGTGELFF
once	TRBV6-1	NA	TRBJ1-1	TGTGCCAGCAGTGAATGGAGGGCGACCGGGACTGAAGCTTTCTTT	CASSEWRATGTEAFF
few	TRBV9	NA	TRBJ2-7	TGTGCCAGCAGCGTAGCTAGCTCCTACGAGCAGTACTTC	CASSVASSYEQYF
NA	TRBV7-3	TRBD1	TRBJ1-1	TGTGCCAGCAGCTTACAGGGGGATCCCACTGAAGCTTTCTTT	CASSLQGDPTEAFF
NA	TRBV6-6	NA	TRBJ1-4	TGTGCCAGCAGCAGCGGGGGCCGGACGAATGAAAAACTGTTTTTT	CASSSGGRTNEKLFF
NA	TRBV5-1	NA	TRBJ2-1	TGCGCCAGCAGCTTGAGGGGGGGCTCAGTAGATGAGCAGTTCTTC	CASSLRGGSVDEQFF
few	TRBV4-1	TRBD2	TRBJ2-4	TGCGCCAGCAGCCCCCTAGGAGGCGGGAGTGAGGACATTCAGTACTTC	CASSPLGGGSEDIQYF
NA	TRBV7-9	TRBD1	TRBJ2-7	TGTGCCAGCAGCTTATTTAGGACCGGGACAGGGGGTTTCTACGAGCAGTACTTC	CASSLFRTGTGGFYEQYF
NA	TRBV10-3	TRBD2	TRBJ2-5	TGTGCCATCAGTGAGTTCCCTCGGACTAGCGGGAGTGTGGAGACCCAGTACTTC	CAISEFPRTSGSVETQYF
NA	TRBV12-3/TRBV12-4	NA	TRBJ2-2	TGTGCCAGCAGTCAGGACACTACCGGGGAGCTGTTTTTT	CASSQDTTGELFF
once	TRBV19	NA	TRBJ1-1	TGTGCCAGTAGTATAGTGGAGGGACCGAACACTGAAGCTTTCTTT	CASSIVEGPNTEAFF